This TCR beta chain comes out of a study of blood T cell repertoires in COVID-19. The CDR3 extends over 15 amino acids. V shed 1 base and J 5 bases; nucleotides not matched to a gene: 5. The V gene's germline CDR1 is SEHNR and CDR2 FQNEAQ (reference sequence). Libraries were prepared by immunoSEQ multiplex PCR; TCRdb keeps only in-frame clonotypes and omits some of them. Of 150,000 to 160,000 clones listed, about three quarters are singletons. This chain joins TRBV7-9 and TRBJ1-2, with 9 bases lining up with TRBD1. The TCR originated in an elderly man with acute or convalescent COVID-19. The sample consisted of peripheral blood. The CDR3 loop is CASSLETDRGYGYTF. CDR3 bases: TGTGCCAGCAGCTTAGAAACGGACAGGGGATATGGCTACACCTTC.